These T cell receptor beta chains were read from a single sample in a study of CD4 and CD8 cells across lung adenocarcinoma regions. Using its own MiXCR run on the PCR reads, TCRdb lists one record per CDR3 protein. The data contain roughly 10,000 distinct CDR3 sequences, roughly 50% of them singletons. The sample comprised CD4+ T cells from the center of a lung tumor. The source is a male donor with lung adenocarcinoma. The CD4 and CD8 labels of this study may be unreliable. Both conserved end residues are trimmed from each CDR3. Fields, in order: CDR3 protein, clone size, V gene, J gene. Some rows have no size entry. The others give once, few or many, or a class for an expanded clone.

CDR3 protein: ASQLADHDEQY
clone size: medium-sized
V gene: TRBV6-1
J gene: TRBJ2-7

CDR3 protein: ASRPLPGTGPTEAF
clone size: -
V gene: TRBV6-1
J gene: TRBJ1-1

CDR3 protein: ASSSFSGTAHTDTQY
clone size: few
V gene: TRBV11-2
J gene: TRBJ2-3

CDR3 protein: AISESGFNEQY
clone size: many
V gene: TRBV10-3
J gene: -

CDR3 protein: ASSLGGGANVQS
clone size: -
V gene: TRBV7-2
J gene: TRBJ2-4

CDR3 protein: ASPEGHSPKNIQY
clone size: -
V gene: TRBV6-1
J gene: TRBJ2-4

CDR3 protein: ANSVRGGGGGEQF
clone size: -
V gene: TRBV10-1
J gene: -

CDR3 protein: ASTFYNEQF
clone size: many
V gene: TRBV6-5
J gene: TRBJ2-1

CDR3 protein: ATSRGGSNQPQH
clone size: few
V gene: TRBV15
J gene: TRBJ1-5

CDR3 protein: AGRGGRDKETQY
clone size: -
V gene: TRBV6-1
J gene: TRBJ2-3

CDR3 protein: ASTAIGGNNEQF
clone size: few
V gene: TRBV5-1
J gene: TRBJ2-1

CDR3 protein: ASSQTRGTEAF
clone size: -
V gene: TRBV4-1
J gene: TRBJ1-1

CDR3 protein: ATETSGTDTQY
clone size: many
V gene: TRBV6-1
J gene: TRBJ2-3

CDR3 protein: ASTSREGGPWDTQY
clone size: medium-sized
V gene: TRBV27
J gene: TRBJ2-3

CDR3 protein: ASSESRAGSTGELF
clone size: -
V gene: TRBV10-1
J gene: TRBJ2-2

CDR3 protein: ASSFLAVNQDTQY
clone size: -
V gene: TRBV27
J gene: TRBJ2-3

CDR3 protein: ASSEAGFGENEQY
clone size: -
V gene: TRBV6-1
J gene: -

CDR3 protein: ASRDLLITYNEQF
clone size: -
V gene: TRBV6-1
J gene: TRBJ2-1

CDR3 protein: ASSKNSGNQETQY
clone size: -
V gene: TRBV6-4
J gene: TRBJ2-5

CDR3 protein: ASSEGSGATDTQY
clone size: -
V gene: TRBV6-1
J gene: TRBJ2-3

CDR3 protein: ASNFLWDKDSPLH
clone size: few
V gene: TRBV4-1
J gene: TRBJ1-6

CDR3 protein: ASSLVVGKYEQY
clone size: -
V gene: TRBV7-2
J gene: -

CDR3 protein: ASSVDGASGNTIY
clone size: medium-sized
V gene: TRBV6-1
J gene: TRBJ1-3

CDR3 protein: ASRWGGKNIQY
clone size: -
V gene: TRBV27
J gene: TRBJ2-3

CDR3 protein: ASSDEGEDTQY
clone size: -
V gene: TRBV10-2
J gene: TRBJ2-3

CDR3 protein: ASSFRQGATDTQY
clone size: -
V gene: TRBV11-3
J gene: TRBJ2-3

CDR3 protein: ASQSVSTETLF
clone size: -
V gene: TRBV6-1
J gene: TRBJ2-2

CDR3 protein: ASKGTSRANEQF
clone size: many
V gene: TRBV10-2
J gene: TRBJ2-1

CDR3 protein: ASSLSGTLGGGYT
clone size: -
V gene: TRBV27
J gene: TRBJ1-2

CDR3 protein: ASSPFSGRSTDTQY
clone size: once
V gene: TRBV7-2
J gene: TRBJ2-3